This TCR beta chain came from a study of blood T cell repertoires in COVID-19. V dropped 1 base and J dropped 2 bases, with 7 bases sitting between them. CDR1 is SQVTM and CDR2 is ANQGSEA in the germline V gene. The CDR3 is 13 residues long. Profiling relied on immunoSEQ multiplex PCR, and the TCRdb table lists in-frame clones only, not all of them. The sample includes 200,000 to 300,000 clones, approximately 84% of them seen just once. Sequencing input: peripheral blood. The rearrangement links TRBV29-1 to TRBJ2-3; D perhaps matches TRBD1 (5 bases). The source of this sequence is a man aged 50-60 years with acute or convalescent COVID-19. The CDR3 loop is CSVEAGITDTQYF. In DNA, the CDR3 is TGCAGCGTTGAAGCAGGGATCACAGATACGCAGTATTTT.